One and the same sample provided the 28 T cell receptor beta chains below, sequenced in a study of blood T cell repertoires in COVID-19. Clones were sequenced by immunoSEQ multiplex PCR, and TCRdb holds only the in-frame ones, with some missing. The sample consists of some 13,000 clones, 80% to 95% of them appearing once. Specimen: peripheral blood. All receptors come from a woman in her sixties or seventies with active COVID-19.

The chain is built from TRBV10-3 and TRBJ2-3, with TRBD1 matching over 7 bases. CDR3 length equals 13 residues. Germline CDR1 ENHRY, CDR2 SYGVKD. With V trimmed by 6 bases and J by 2 bases, 2 bases remained unmatched. The CDR3 is CAISRGFTDTQYF. CDR3 nucleotide sequence: TGTGCCATCAGCAGGGGGTTCACAGATACGCAGTATTTT.

This sequence joins TRBV30 and TRBJ2-1; 10 bases are a match to TRBD2. CDR1 and CDR2 (germline): GTSNPN, SVGIG (reference sequence). CDR3 size: 14 residues. V was clipped by 4 bases and J by 7 bases; unmatched bases: 7. CDR3 loop: CAWTPGLALNEQFF. The CDR3 DNA reads TGTGCCTGGACGCCGGGACTAGCGTTGAATGAGCAGTTCTTC.

This clone is medium-sized within its sample. The CDR3 DNA sequence: TGCGCCAGCAGCTTGAGCCTAGCGGGAGGATATGAGCAGTACTTC. Its protein product is CASSLSLAGGYEQYF. The gene calls are TRBV5-1 and TRBJ2-7; 11 nucleotides align to TRBD2. The CDR3 has 15 residues. The germline CDR1 and CDR2 sequences are SGHRS and YFSETQ. J gave up 7 bases and V 1 base, and 7 bases lay outside the gene matches.

This clone was detected only once. CDR3 region: CASRITGPSNSPLHF. As DNA, the CDR3 is TGTGCCAGCAGGATTACAGGGCCTTCGAATTCACCCCTCCACTTT. The chain uses TRBV2 and TRBJ1-6; tentative D call: TRBD1 (6 bases). CDR1 SNHLY and CDR2 FYNNEI come from the germline V gene. The CDR3 is 15 amino acids. The V end was cut by 6 bases, the J end by 7 bases, with 16 bases between.

The chain combines TRBV6-5 with TRBJ1-5; D is ambiguous. Germline V CDR1 and CDR2: MNHEY, SVGAGI. This CDR3 has 13 amino acids. The V and J ends lost 2 bases and 8 bases respectively, with 10 bases between them. The CDR3 loop reads CASSYPLSKPQHF. CDR3 DNA sequence: TGTGCCAGCAGTTACCCCCTATCTAAGCCCCAGCATTTT.

The chain has TRBV7-9 and TRBJ2-3, with 9 bases matching TRBD2. The length of the CDR3 is 15 residues. The ends lost 3 bases at V and 4 bases at J; junction bases unmatched: 5. In germline, CDR1 is SEHNR, CDR2 FQNEAQ (reference sequence). CDR3 nucleotides: TGTGCCAGCAGCTTCTATAGCGGGAGTGCAGATACGCAGTATTTT. It is translated as CASSFYSGSADTQYF.

The rearrangement uses TRBV24-1 and TRBJ2-2; 8 nucleotides align to TRBD1. CDR3 size: 17 residues. With 4 bases clipped from V and 2 bases from J, the junction kept 8 bases outside the gene matches. Germline-derived CDR1 and CDR2 are KGHDR and SFDVKD. CDR3 residues: CATSDYTGGRNTGELFF. The CDR3 nucleotides are TGTGCCACCAGTGACTATACAGGGGGTAGAAACACCGGGGAGCTGTTTTTT.

This chain links TRBV4-1 with TRBJ2-1, with 14 bases lining up with TRBD2. Germline CDR1 reads MGHRA; CDR2 reads YSYEKL. V gave up 0 bases and J gave up 4 bases; unmatched junction bases: 5. The CDR3 has 18 residues. The CDR3 sequence is CASSQDPGLAGAYNEQFF. In DNA, the CDR3 is TGCGCCAGCAGCCAAGACCCGGGACTAGCGGGAGCATACAATGAGCAGTTCTTC.

The chain couples TRBV3-1 (or the pseudogene TRBV3-2) to TRBJ2-7, with TRBD2 as a possible D gene (6 bases). The CDR3 is made up of 14 amino acids. The V gene's germline CDR1 is LGHDT and CDR2 YNNKEL (reference sequence). Trimming cost V 4 bases and J 2 bases, with 12 bases left between them. Here the CDR3 reads CASSPGTLAYEQYF. The CDR3 DNA reads as TGTGCCAGCAGCCCCGGGACTTTAGCCTACGAGCAGTACTTC.

V gene TRBV6-2 or TRBV6-3 combines with J gene TRBJ2-1, with TRBD2 identical over 8 bases. Germline V gene lookup returns CDR1 MNHEY and CDR2 SVGEGT. This CDR3 comprises 15 residues. Trimming cost V 4 bases and J 7 bases; bases outside gene matches: 9. The CDR3 region has the DNA TGTGCCAGCAGTTCAGCGGGAGTAACGGGAAATGAGCAGTTCTTC. Amino acid sequence: CASSSAGVTGNEQFF.

The rearrangement uses TRBV25-1 and TRBJ1-2; D is undetermined. Germline V gene lookup returns CDR1 MGHDK and CDR2 SYGVNS. This CDR3 has 16 amino acids. The V end lost 0 bases, the J end lost 6 bases, and 17 bases lay between the germline ends. DNA of the CDR3: TGTGCCAGCAGTGAATATGGAGGACTTCGGATGGATGGCTACACCTTC. Residues: CASSEYGGLRMDGYTF.

The gene calls are TRBV25-1 and TRBJ2-3, with 7 bases aligning to TRBD2. The CDR3 sequence is 14 residues long. Trimming at V came to 1 base and at J to 3 bases, leaving 1 base not matched to a gene. Germline loops: CDR1 MGHDK, CDR2 SYGVNS. CDR3 coding DNA: TGTGCCAGCAGTGAATGGGGGGGAACAGATACGCAGTATTTT. Translated: CASSEWGGTDTQYF. Supplemented by reference TRBV25-1 and TRBJ2-3, the full variable domain reads EADIYQTPRYLVIGTGKKITLECSQTMGHDKMYWYQQDPGMELHLIHYSYGVNSTEKGDLSSESTVSRIRTEHFPLTLESARPSHTSQYLCASSEWGGTDTQYFGPGTRLTVL.

This clone was seen a single time. The chain carries TRBV27 and TRBJ1-1; tentatively, D is TRBD1 (6 bases). CDR3 length: 16 amino acids. Germline V gene sequence: CDR1 MNHEY, CDR2 SMNVEV (reference sequence). V was shortened by 5 bases and J by 0 bases, with 16 bases between the two germline ends. The CDR3 nucleotides read TGTGCCAGCAGTCCAAGGACAGTCGACATGAACACTGAAGCTTTCTTT. Its translation is CASSPRTVDMNTEAFF.

V usage is TRBV24-1 and J usage is TRBJ2-3, with 13 bases identical to TRBD2. Losses at the gene ends were 4 bases for V and 3 bases for J; bases not matched to a gene: 6. Looked up from germline, CDR1 is KGHDR and CDR2 is SFDVKD. This CDR3 spans 17 amino acids. CDR3: CATSEPTSGRPTDTQYF. CDR3 coding DNA: TGTGCCACCAGTGAGCCGACTAGCGGGAGGCCGACAGATACGCAGTATTTT.

V and J are TRBV18 and TRBJ1-5; 9 bases agree with TRBD1. This CDR3 has 16 amino acids. The V segment lost 6 bases and the J segment 1 base; nucleotides outside the gene matches: 7. Germline values: CDR1 KGHSH, CDR2 LQKENI. CDR3 nucleotides: TGTGCCAGCTCGTTGGACAGGGGTACGAGCAATCAGCCCCAGCATTTT. Protein sequence: CASSLDRGTSNQPQHF. The variable domain in full, with the rest retrieved from reference TRBV18 and TRBJ1-5, is NAGVMQNPRHLVRRRGQEARLRCSPMKGHSHVYWYRQLPEEGLKFMVYLQKENIIDESGMPKERFSAEFPKEGPSILRIQQVVRGDSAAYFCASSLDRGTSNQPQHFGDGTRLSIL.

The J gene is TRBJ2-6, the V gene TRBV24-1; 7 positions agree with TRBD1. The CDR3 is 17 amino acids. Germline V CDR1 and CDR2: KGHDR, SFDVKD. V trimming: 5 bases; J trimming: 2 bases; junction bases outside the gene matches: 8. CDR3 bases: TGTGCCACCAGTGGGGGTTCTACAGGGGCTGGGGCCAACGTCCTGACTTTC. Translated, it gives CATSGGSTGAGANVLTF.

J is TRBJ2-2 and V is TRBV4-1; 7 bases align to TRBD1. Germline CDR1 reads MGHRA; CDR2 reads YSYEKL. The CDR3 contains 16 residues. The ends lost 5 bases at V and 0 bases at J; junction bases unmatched: 6. The CDR3, as DNA: TGCGCCAGCAGCGATCGGACAGGCCCGAACACCGGGGAGCTGTTTTTT. Its translation is CASSDRTGPNTGELFF.

The chain joins TRBV18 to TRBJ2-3, with 12 bases matching TRBD1. CDR3 length: 15 amino acids. With V trimmed by 3 bases and J by 7 bases, 5 bases remained unmatched. CDR1 KGHSH and CDR2 LQKENI come from the germline V gene. Here the CDR3 reads CASSPPGTGGYTQYF. In nucleotides, the CDR3 is TGTGCCAGCTCACCCCCCGGGACAGGGGGCTATACGCAGTATTTT. Using reference TRBV18 and TRBJ2-3 for the parts outside the CDR3, the full variable domain is NAGVMQNPRHLVRRRGQEARLRCSPMKGHSHVYWYRQLPEEGLKFMVYLQKENIIDESGMPKERFSAEFPKEGPSILRIQQVVRGDSAAYFCASSPPGTGGYTQYFGPGTRLTVL.

The V call is TRBV7-2, the J call TRBJ1-6; D is perhaps TRBD1 (5 bases). Trimming left V 1 base short and J 7 bases short, with 11 bases between. This CDR3 has 15 amino acids. In germline, CDR1 is SGHTA, CDR2 FQGNSA. The CDR3 sequence: CASSLVGTPNSPLHF. The CDR3 bases are TGTGCCAGCAGCTTAGTAGGGACTCCAAATTCACCCCTCCACTTT.

V and J are TRBV28 and TRBJ2-1; no firm D call. Germline V gives CDR1 MDHEN, CDR2 SYDVKM. The CDR3 has 12 residues. The V end lost 5 bases, the J end lost 7 bases, and 9 bases lay between the germline ends. CDR3 sequence: CASSPLFNEQFF. The CDR3, as DNA: TGTGCCAGCAGTCCACTTTTTAATGAGCAGTTCTTC.

The J gene is TRBJ2-7, the V gene TRBV19; 11 bases fit TRBD1. Germline CDR1 and CDR2: LNHDA and SQIVND (reference sequence). After removal of 5 bases from V and 4 bases from J, the junction contained 7 bases not matched to a gene. The CDR3 loop spans 15 amino acids. The CDR3 DNA reads as TGTGCCAGTAGTTCTACCGGGACAGGGGGTTACGAGCAGTACTTC. It specifies CASSSTGTGGYEQYF.

This clone has more than one count but fewer than ten. The CDR3 region is CAWSIRQGPQPQHF. CDR3 nucleotide sequence: TGTGCCTGGAGCATTAGACAGGGGCCTCAGCCCCAGCATTTT. The chain combines TRBV30 with TRBJ1-5; 8 nucleotides agree with TRBD1. The CDR3 has 14 amino acids. J was trimmed by 6 bases and V by 3 bases; bases with no gene match: 7. Germline V gene lookup returns CDR1 GTSNPN and CDR2 SVGIG (reference sequence).

V usage is TRBV18 and J usage is TRBJ1-1; TRBD1 matches 7 bases. Germline CDR1 and CDR2: KGHSH and LQKENI. V shed 3 bases, J shed 5 bases, and the junction held 6 bases outside the gene matches. The CDR3 covers 14 residues. The CDR3 loop reads CASSPTGRGTEAFF. The CDR3 DNA is TGTGCCAGCTCACCGACAGGGAGAGGGACTGAAGCTTTCTTT.

The chain recombines TRBV2 with TRBJ1-6; D call uncertain. The CDR3 is 12 residues long. The germline CDR1 and CDR2 sequences are SNHLY and FYNNEI. Trimming took 3 bases from V and 8 from J, leaving 5 bases between them. The chain's CDR3 is CASSEGDSPLHF. The CDR3 coding sequence is TGTGCCAGCAGTGAGGGAGATTCACCCCTCCACTTT.

The table lists this clone with a count of one. V usage is TRBV19 and J usage is TRBJ1-1, with D hard to call. V gave up 1 base and J gave up 4 bases, with 10 bases separating them. Germline CDR1 reads LNHDA; CDR2 reads SQIVND (reference sequence). The CDR3 length is 14 residues. The CDR3 region is CASSIGTAGTEAFF. The DNA for the CDR3 is TGTGCCAGTAGTATAGGGACGGCGGGCACTGAAGCTTTCTTT. Combining the CDR3 with reference TRBV19 and TRBJ1-1 gives the whole variable domain DGGITQSPKYLFRKEGQNVTLSCEQNLNHDAMYWYRQDPGQGLRLIYYSQIVNDFQKGDIAEGYSVSREKKESFPLTVTSAQKNPTAFYLCASSIGTAGTEAFFGQGTRLTVV.

The chain has TRBV24-1 and TRBJ2-1, with a tentative D call TRBD2 (6 bases). Germline CDR1 KGHDR, CDR2 SFDVKD. Trimming left V 4 bases short and J 5 bases short, with 20 bases between. The CDR3 runs to 17 residues. The CDR3 reads CATSDAGAGPNNNEQFF. The DNA for the CDR3 is TGTGCCACCAGTGACGCTGGTGCGGGACCCAATAACAATGAGCAGTTCTTC.

The chain employs TRBV5-1 and TRBJ1-1; D may be TRBD1 (6 bases). Germline V gene sequence: CDR1 SGHRS, CDR2 YFSETQ. Trimming shortened V by 4 bases and J by 2 bases, and 15 bases separated the two germline ends. The CDR3 is 15 amino acids. The DNA for the CDR3 is TGCGCCAGCAGCGTACAGGGCGCAAGCAACACTGAAGCTTTCTTT. Translated: CASSVQGASNTEAFF. Combining the CDR3 with reference TRBV5-1 and TRBJ1-1 gives the whole variable domain KAGVTQTPRYLIKTRGQQVTLSCSPISGHRSVSWYQQTPGQGLQFLFEYFSETQRNKGNFPGRFSGRQFSNSRSEMNVSTLELGDSALYLCASSVQGASNTEAFFGQGTRLTVV.

The rearrangement joins TRBV9 to TRBJ2-1, with TRBD2 as a possible D gene (6 bases). Germline V lookup: CDR1 SGDLS, CDR2 YYNGEE. V lost 4 bases to trimming and J lost 6 bases, with 17 bases between them. There are 15 residues in the CDR3. CDR3 nucleotides: TGTGCCAGCAGCCCGGTGGTAGCGGAAGGCAATGAGCAGTTCTTC. This encodes CASSPVVAEGNEQFF. The whole variable domain, filled in from reference TRBV9 and TRBJ2-1, reads DSGVTQTPKHLITATGQRVTLRCSPRSGDLSVYWYQQSLDQGLQFLIQYYNGEERAKGNILERFSAQQFPDLHSELNLSSLELGDSALYFCASSPVVAEGNEQFFGPGTRLTVL.